The present entry profiles one T cell receptor beta chain with its context. No antigen is known for it. Generated by immunoSEQ multiplex PCR, the TCRdb table keeps only in-frame clones and is missing some. The sample has about 75,000 clones; 88% are singletons. Trimming took 5 bases from V and 5 from J, leaving 13 bases between them. Germline CDR1 and CDR2: SGHRS and YFSETQ. This CDR3 has 13 residues. The data are from a study of T cell responses to AZD1222 COVID-19 vaccine. Study-level points and caveats: After two AZD1222 doses, spike-specific TCR breadth and depth rose versus day 0. Donors in the cohort were predominantly white British and more often female, and clonal diversity was possibly underestimated. Spike-wide vaccine-associated CD4 TCRs dominated at 160-218 and 743-854.

This rearrangement joins TRBV5-1 to TRBJ2-5, with D unclear. The source material was peripheral blood, sampled 28 days after the second dose of the MenACWY control vaccine. The receptor was derived from an adult who received the MenACWY meningococcal vaccine as a control. CDR3 in amino acids: CASRPLVGETQYF. CDR3 bases: TGCGCCAGCAGACCCCTGGTTGGGGAGACCCAGTACTTC.